This T cell receptor beta chain was obtained from a study of OX40 agonist ivuxolimab in advanced cancers. Describing the broader study: Ivuxolimab was an agonistic, fully human IgG2 monoclonal antibody directed against OX40 (CD134), a costimulatory receptor. Intravenous ivuxolimab was administered to patients every 2 weeks at six dose levels: 0.01, 0.1, 0.3, 1.5, 3 and 10 mg/kg. Of the roughly 50 dose-escalation patients, hepatocellular carcinoma was present in 19, melanoma in approximately 15, renal cell carcinoma in 9 and head and neck cancer in 9. The dose-escalation cohort was about 83% male with a mean age of 60 years, ranging from roughly 23 to 90. Prior anti-PD-1, anti-PD-L1 or anti-CTLA-4 therapy was permitted, and 40% to 50% of dose-escalation patients had received checkpoint inhibitors. Partial responses occurred in three dose-escalation patients: two with cutaneous melanoma and one with hepatocellular carcinoma. The purpose of peripheral TCRbeta sequencing was to test whether ivuxolimab changed TCR sequence diversity and led to clonal T-cell expansion. The paper reports the monotherapy dose-escalation portion (N of about 50 patients) of the phase I ivuxolimab trial. Overall study results and their limits: Low levels of normalized T-cell clonal expansion were also seen in some patients who did not respond. At doses of 0.1 to 3.0 mg/kg, clonal expansion of both CD4+ and CD8+ T cells in blood was seen between baseline and week 6. After ivuxolimab, expanded clones were on average more numerous among CD8+ T cells than among CD4+ T cells. In the 0.1-3.0 mg/kg groups, partial responders had among the lowest normalized peripheral clonal expansion, particularly in CD8+ T cells. The antigen specificity of the clonally expanded peripheral T cells was not determined.

The CDR3 contains 15 residues, cysteine and phenylalanine counted. Only the CDR3 region is kept as DNA, spanning 45 bases read in frame from base 1. V trim: 4 bases; J trim: 3 bases; unmatched bases: 6. CDR1 and CDR2, looked up from the germline V gene (reference sequence), are SEHNR and FQNEAQ. The trial excluded patients who had a history of autoimmune disease or who were on systemic immunosuppression. In every dose cohort, peripheral blood was drawn for TCR sequencing at baseline, cycle 4 day 1, and cycle 7 day 1. The samples were drawn from a first-in-human, open-label, multicenter phase I dose-escalation trial of ivuxolimab. The trial enrolled adults with locally advanced or metastatic head and neck squamous cell, hepatocellular, melanoma or renal cell carcinoma. Before TCR sequencing, CD4+ and CD8+ T cells were separately sorted from peripheral blood. For sequencing of the TCRbeta CDR3 region, genomic DNA was extracted from the sorted cells. The immunoSEQ Assay was used for sequencing of TCRbeta CDR3 regions. In TCRdb, the immuneACCESS table is reduced to in-frame sequences with V and J assigned. These tables do not hold every clone; where another copy was compared, an unresolved V gene accounts for under half, and the others remain unexplained. The sample table shows more than 60,000 clones, and approximately 90% are seen once. The ten largest clones take up about 1.2% of the sample.

On this clone: Its antigen has not been determined. No base quality information exists; no much larger clone differs at one position.

The chain is made from TRBV7-9 and TRBJ2-3; the junction holds 8 bases that match TRBD1. Here the sequenced sample was CD4+ or CD8+ T cells sorted from blood, taken in a trial of the OX40 agonist ivuxolimab. This clonotype was obtained from an adult with an advanced solid tumor such as melanoma, head and neck, liver or kidney cancer. The CDR3 region has the sequence CASSSTGVGTDTQYF. The DNA reads as follows: TGTGCCAGCAGCTCGACAGGGGTTGGGACAGATACGCAGTATTTT.